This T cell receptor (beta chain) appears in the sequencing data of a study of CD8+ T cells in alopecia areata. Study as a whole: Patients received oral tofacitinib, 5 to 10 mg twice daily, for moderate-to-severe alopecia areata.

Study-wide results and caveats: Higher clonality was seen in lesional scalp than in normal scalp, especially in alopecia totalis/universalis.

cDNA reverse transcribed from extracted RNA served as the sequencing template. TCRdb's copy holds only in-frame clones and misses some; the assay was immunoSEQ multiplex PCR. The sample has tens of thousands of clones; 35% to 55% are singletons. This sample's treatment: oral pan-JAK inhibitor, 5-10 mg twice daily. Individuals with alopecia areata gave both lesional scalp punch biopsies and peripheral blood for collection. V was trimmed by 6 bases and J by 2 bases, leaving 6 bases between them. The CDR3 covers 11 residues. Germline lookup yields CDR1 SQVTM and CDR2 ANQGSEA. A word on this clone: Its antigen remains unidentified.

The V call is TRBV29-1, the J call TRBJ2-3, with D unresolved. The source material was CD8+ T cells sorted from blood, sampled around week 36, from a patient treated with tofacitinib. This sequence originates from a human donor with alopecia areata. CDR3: CSVPYTDTQYF. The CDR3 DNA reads TGCAGCGTGCCGTACACAGATACGCAGTATTTT.